This record looks at one TCR beta chain sequence and its context. As handled by the study authors: From reference gene primer amplification, estimates of nucleated cell counts were derived. Using immunoSEQ multiplex PCR, the repertoire was profiled, and TCRdb retains in-frame clones only, with some absent. V, J and clone size are those of that table, while D and trimming were read from the DNA. The sample contains approximately 350,000 clones, around nine tenths of which appear only once. Germline CDR1 reads SQVTM; CDR2 reads ANQGSEA. The CDR3 contains 12 residues. The ends were cut back, 6 bases at V and 1 base at J, with 9 bases in the middle. These data come from a study of blood T cell repertoires in COVID-19. Overall study: PBMCs, B-cell-depleted T cells, or T cells were the source of the cDNA or gDNA that made up the material.

This chain joins TRBV29-1 and TRBJ2-5; D remains unclear. The clonotype was recovered from a woman in her late teens or twenties who had recovered from COVID-19. Sample: peripheral blood. CDR3 nucleotides: TGCAGCGTCGCAGATGCCCAAGAGACCCAGTACTTC. Its translation is CSVADAQETQYF.